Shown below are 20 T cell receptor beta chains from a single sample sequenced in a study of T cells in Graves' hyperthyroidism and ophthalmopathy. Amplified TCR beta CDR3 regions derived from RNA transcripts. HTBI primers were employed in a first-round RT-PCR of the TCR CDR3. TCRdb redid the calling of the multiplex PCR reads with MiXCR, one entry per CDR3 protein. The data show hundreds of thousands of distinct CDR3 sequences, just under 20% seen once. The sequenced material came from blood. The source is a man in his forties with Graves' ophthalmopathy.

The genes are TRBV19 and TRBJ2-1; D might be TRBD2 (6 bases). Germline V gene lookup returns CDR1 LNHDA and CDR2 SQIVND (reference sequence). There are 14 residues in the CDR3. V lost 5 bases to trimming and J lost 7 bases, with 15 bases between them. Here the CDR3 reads CASSEAGLMNEQFF. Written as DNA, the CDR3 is TGTGCCAGTAGTGAGGCGGGGTTAATGAATGAGCAGTTCTTC.

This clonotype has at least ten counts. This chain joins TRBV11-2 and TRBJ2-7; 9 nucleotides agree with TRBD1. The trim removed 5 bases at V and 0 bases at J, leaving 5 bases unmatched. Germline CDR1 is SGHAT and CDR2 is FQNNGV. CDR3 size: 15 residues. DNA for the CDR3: TGTGCCAGCAGCCCACGGGACAGGGCCTCCTACGAGCAGTACTTC. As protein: CASSPRDRASYEQYF.

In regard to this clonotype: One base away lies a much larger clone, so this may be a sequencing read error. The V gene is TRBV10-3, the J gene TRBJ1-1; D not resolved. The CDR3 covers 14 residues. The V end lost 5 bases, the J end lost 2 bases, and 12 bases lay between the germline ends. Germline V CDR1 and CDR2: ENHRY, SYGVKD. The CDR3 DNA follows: TGTGCCATCAGTCCGACAAGGGATAACACTGAAGCTTTCTTT. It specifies CAISPTRDNTEAFF.

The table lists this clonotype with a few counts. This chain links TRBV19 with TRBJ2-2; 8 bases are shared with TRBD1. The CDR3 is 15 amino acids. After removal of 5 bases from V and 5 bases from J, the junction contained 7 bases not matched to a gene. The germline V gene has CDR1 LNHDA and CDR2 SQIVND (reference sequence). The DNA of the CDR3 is TGTGCCAGTAGTGCCCAGGGGGCTTGGACCGGGGAGCTGTTTTTT. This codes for CASSAQGAWTGELFF.

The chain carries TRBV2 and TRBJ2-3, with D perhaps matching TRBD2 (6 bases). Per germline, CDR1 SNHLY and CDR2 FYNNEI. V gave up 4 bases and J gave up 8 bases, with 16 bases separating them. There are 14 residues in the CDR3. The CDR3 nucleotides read TGTGCCAGCAGTGTTGGACGGGAGTTCAGTACGCAGTATTTT. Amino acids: CASSVGREFSTQYF.

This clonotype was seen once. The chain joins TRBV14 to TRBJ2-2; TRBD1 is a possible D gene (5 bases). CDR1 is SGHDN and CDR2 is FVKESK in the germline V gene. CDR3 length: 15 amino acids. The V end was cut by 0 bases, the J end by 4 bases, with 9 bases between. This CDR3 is CASSQDRVFTGELFF. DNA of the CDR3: TGTGCCAGCAGCCAAGACAGGGTTTTCACCGGGGAGCTGTTTTTT.

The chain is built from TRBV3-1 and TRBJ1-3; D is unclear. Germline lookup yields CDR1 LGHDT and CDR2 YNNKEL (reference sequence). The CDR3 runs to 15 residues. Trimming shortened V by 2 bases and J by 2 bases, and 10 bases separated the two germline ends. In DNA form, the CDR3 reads TGTGCCAGCAGCCAACGAGGGATGACTGGAAACACCATATATTTT. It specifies CASSQRGMTGNTIYF. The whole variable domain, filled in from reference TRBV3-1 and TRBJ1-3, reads DTAVSQTPKYLVTQMGNDKSIKCEQNLGHDTMYWYKQDSKKFLKIMFSYNNKELIINETVPNRFSPKSPDKAHLNLHINSLELGDSAVYFCASSQRGMTGNTIYFGEGSWLTVV.

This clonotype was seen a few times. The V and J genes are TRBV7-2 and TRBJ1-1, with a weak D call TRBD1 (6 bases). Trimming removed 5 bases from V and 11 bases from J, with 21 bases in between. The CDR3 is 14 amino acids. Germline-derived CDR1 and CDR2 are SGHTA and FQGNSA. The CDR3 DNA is TGTGCCAGCAGCCCCCGGGGGGCCACCGGCCATGCTTTCTTT. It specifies CASSPRGATGHAFF.

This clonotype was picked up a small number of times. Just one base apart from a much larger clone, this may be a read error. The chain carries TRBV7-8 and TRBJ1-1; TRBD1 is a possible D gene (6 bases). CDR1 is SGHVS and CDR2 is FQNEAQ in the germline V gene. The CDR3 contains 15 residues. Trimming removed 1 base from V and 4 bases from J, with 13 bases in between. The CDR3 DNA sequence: TGTGCCAGCAGCTTAGAGGCAGGGGCCGGCACTGAAGCTTTCTTT. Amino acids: CASSLEAGAGTEAFF.

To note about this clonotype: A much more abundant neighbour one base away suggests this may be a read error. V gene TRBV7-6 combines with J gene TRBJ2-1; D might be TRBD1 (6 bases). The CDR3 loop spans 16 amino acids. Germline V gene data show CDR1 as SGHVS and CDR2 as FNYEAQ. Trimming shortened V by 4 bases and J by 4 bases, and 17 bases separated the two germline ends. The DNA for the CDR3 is TGTGCCAGCAGCTCTCAGGACAGCACTTTGTACAATGAGCAGTTCTTC. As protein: CASSSQDSTLYNEQFF.

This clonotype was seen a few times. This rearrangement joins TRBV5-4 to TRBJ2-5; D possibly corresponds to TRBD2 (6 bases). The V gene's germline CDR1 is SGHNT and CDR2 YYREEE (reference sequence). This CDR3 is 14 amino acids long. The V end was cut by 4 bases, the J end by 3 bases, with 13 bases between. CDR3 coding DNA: TGTGCCAGCAGCATGGGACTCCGCGAAGAGACCCAGTACTTC. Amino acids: CASSMGLREETQYF.

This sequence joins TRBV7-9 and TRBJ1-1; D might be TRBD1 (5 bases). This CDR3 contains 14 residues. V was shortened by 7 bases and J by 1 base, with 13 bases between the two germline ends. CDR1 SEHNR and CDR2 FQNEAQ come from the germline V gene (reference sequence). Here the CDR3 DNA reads TGTGCCAGCATCGGGGGAGGGTGGAACACTGAAGCTTTCTTT. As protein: CASIGGGWNTEAFF.

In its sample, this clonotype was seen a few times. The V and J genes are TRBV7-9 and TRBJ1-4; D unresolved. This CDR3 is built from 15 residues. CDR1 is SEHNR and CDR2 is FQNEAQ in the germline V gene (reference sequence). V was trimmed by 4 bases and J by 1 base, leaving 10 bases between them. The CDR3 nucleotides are TGTGCCAGCAGCTCCCTCAGCGGAACTAATGAAAAACTGTTTTTT. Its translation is CASSSLSGTNEKLFF.

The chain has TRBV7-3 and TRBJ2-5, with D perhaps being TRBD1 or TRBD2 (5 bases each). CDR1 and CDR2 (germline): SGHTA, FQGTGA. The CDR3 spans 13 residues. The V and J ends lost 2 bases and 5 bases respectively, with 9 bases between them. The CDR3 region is CASSLQWGETQYF. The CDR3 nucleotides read TGTGCCAGCAGCTTACAGTGGGGGGAGACCCAGTACTTC.

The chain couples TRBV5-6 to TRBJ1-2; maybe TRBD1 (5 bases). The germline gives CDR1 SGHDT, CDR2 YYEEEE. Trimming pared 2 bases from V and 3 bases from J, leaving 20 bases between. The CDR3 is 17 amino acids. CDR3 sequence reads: CASSLPPTEARYYGYTF. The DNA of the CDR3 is TGTGCCAGCAGCTTACCTCCGACAGAGGCCCGGTACTATGGCTACACCTTC.

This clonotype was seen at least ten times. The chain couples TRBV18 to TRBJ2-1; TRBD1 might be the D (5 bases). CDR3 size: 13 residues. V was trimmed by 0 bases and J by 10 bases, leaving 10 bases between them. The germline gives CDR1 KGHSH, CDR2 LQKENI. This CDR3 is CASSPPAGLEQFF. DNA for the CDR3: TGTGCCAGCTCACCACCGGCAGGGCTAGAGCAGTTCTTC.

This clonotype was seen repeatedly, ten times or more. The CDR3 coding sequence is TGTGCCAGCAGCCGGGGGGGGACTAGCGGATACACAGATACGCAGTATTTT. Its protein product is CASSRGGTSGYTDTQYF. The chain links TRBV28 to TRBJ2-3; 11 bases align to TRBD2. Unmatched junction bases numbered 10, after V lost 6 bases and J lost 2 bases. Per germline, CDR1 MDHEN and CDR2 SYDVKM. The CDR3 length is 17 residues.

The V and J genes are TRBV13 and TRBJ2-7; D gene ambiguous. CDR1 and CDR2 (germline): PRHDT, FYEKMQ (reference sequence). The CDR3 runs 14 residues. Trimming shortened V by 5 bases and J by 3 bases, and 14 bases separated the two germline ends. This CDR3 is CASSTSSIIYEQYF. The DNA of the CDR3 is TGTGCCAGCAGCACCTCGAGCATTATCTACGAGCAGTACTTC.

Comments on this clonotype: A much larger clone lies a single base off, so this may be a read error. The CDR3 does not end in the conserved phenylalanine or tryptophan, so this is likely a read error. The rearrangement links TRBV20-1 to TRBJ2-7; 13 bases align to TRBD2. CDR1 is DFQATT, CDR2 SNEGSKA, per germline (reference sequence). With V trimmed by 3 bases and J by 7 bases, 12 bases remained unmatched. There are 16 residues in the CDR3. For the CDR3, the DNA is TGCAGTGCTAGCCCCCTTACTAGCGGGGGGGCGGGGGAGCAGTACCTC. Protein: CSASPLTSGGAGEQYL.

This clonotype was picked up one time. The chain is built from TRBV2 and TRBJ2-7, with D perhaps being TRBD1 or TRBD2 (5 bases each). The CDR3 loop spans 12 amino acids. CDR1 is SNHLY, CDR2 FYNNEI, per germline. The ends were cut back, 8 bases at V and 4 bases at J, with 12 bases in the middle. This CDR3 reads CASGASLYEQYF. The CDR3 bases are TGTGCCAGCGGGGCTAGCCTATACGAGCAGTACTTC.